Each of the 27 T cell receptor beta chains below was sequenced from the same sample in a study of blood T cell repertoires in COVID-19. Method: immunoSEQ multiplex PCR; TCRdb's copy keeps in-frame clones and lacks some. Among more than 95,000 clones, approximately 90% were seen once, and the ten largest hold less than 2%. Material for sequencing was peripheral blood. The receptor source for this set is a human donor in a cohort sampled during active COVID-19.

This sequence joins TRBV2 and TRBJ2-5, with 7 positions matching TRBD2. The trim removed 7 bases at V and 5 bases at J, leaving 16 bases unmatched. The CDR3 is 16 residues long. Germline V lookup: CDR1 SNHLY, CDR2 FYNNEI. This CDR3 is CASKGPRRGGVETQYF. CDR3 in DNA: TGTGCCAGCAAAGGCCCCCGGCGGGGAGGGGTGGAGACCCAGTACTTC.

The chain uses TRBV3-1 (or the pseudogene TRBV3-2) and TRBJ2-7, with 12 positions matching TRBD2. Germline loops: CDR1 LGHDT, CDR2 YNNKEL (reference sequence). The length of the CDR3 is 15 residues. V trimming: 0 bases; J trimming: 6 bases; junction bases outside the gene matches: 3. CDR3 region: CASSQDTSGGREQYF. The CDR3 nucleotides are TGTGCCAGCAGCCAAGATACTAGCGGGGGGCGCGAGCAGTACTTC.

The V and J genes are TRBV4-1 and TRBJ2-5, with 8 bases identical to TRBD2. V lost 3 bases to trimming and J lost 3 bases; unmatched junction nucleotides: 12. The CDR3 sequence is 17 residues long. CDR1 and CDR2 from the germline V gene are MGHRA and YSYEKL. CDR3 nucleotides: TGCGCCAGCAGCCACGTAGCGGGACGACTCCCAGAAGAGACCCAGTACTTC. Encoded protein: CASSHVAGRLPEETQYF.

The genes are TRBV6-5 and TRBJ2-1, with TRBD1 as a possible D gene (5 bases). The CDR3 loop spans 14 amino acids. The V gene lost 5 bases and the J gene lost 5 bases, with 13 bases spanning the gap. Germline values: CDR1 MNHEY, CDR2 SVGAGI. In DNA, the CDR3 is TGTGCCAGCAGTCGCGACAGCTTCCACAATGAGCAGTTCTTC. Amino acid sequence: CASSRDSFHNEQFF.

The J gene is TRBJ2-1, the V gene TRBV29-1; D might be TRBD2 (6 bases). CDR1 is SQVTM, CDR2 ANQGSEA, per germline. The CDR3 length is 14 residues. V was shortened by 1 base and J by 8 bases, with 15 bases between the two germline ends. The CDR3 DNA follows: TGCAGCGTTGAAGGGTCGGGGGTTGTGCATGAGCAGTTCTTC. It yields the protein CSVEGSGVVHEQFF.

The CDR3 protein is CASSQGPTGTTYNEQFF. The CDR3 DNA follows: TGTGCCAGCAGCCAAGGTCCCACCGGGACTACATACAATGAGCAGTTCTTC. The J gene is TRBJ2-1, the V gene TRBV3-1 (or the pseudogene TRBV3-2), with TRBD2 matching 7 bases. The trim removed 1 base at V and 4 bases at J, leaving 10 bases unmatched. The CDR3 consists of 17 residues. Germline CDR1 LGHDT, CDR2 YNNKEL (reference sequence).

The chain joins TRBV30 to TRBJ2-7; a weak D match, TRBD2 (6 bases). Germline values: CDR1 GTSNPN, CDR2 SVGIG (reference sequence). The CDR3 loop spans 14 amino acids. The V end was cut by 5 bases, the J end by 3 bases, with 17 bases between. CDR3 loop: CAWSDGTGDYEQYF. CDR3 nucleotides: TGTGCCTGGTCGGACGGGACGGGAGACTACGAGCAGTACTTC.

About this clone: One end of the junction does not line up with germline, which may come from a read error. Other DNA sequences within the sample encode an identical CDR3. This chain uses TRBV7-7 with TRBJ2-2; 9 bases agree with TRBD1. The CDR3 sequence is 16 residues long. CDR1 and CDR2 from the germline V gene are SSHAT and FNYEAQ (reference sequence). In DNA form, the CDR3 reads TGTGCTAGCAGCCCCACCGGGACAGGGATCACCGGGGAGCTGTTTTTT. Amino acid sequence: CASSPTGTGITGELFF.

Points on this clone: This sample includes further DNA sequences coding for the same CDR3. The gene calls are TRBV18 and TRBJ2-1, with D perhaps matching TRBD2 (6 bases). CDR3 length: 14 residues. Germline V CDR1 and CDR2: KGHSH, LQKENI. V shed 6 bases and J shed 1 base, with 10 bases lying between them. Written as DNA, the CDR3 is TGTGCCAGCTCCCTCGGGGGATCCTACAATGAGCAGTTCTTC. It specifies CASSLGGSYNEQFF.

V is TRBV30 and J is TRBJ1-2; 8 bases match TRBD1. Germline lookup yields CDR1 GTSNPN and CDR2 SVGIG (reference sequence). With 4 bases clipped from V and 9 bases from J, the junction kept 7 bases outside the gene matches. This CDR3 is built from 12 residues. The DNA for the CDR3 is TGTGCCTGGACGCCAGGGGGCTTAAGCTACACCTTC. Its translation is CAWTPGGLSYTF.

J is TRBJ2-7 and V is TRBV11-3; D remains ambiguous. The CDR3 spans 12 residues. Trimming took 6 bases from V and 7 from J, leaving 13 bases between them. Germline CDR1 and CDR2: SGHNT and YENEEA. CDR3 in amino acids: CASSSEHSEQYF. CDR3 DNA sequence: TGTGCCAGCAGTTCCGAACATTCGGAGCAGTACTTC. Drawing the rest from reference TRBV11-3 and TRBJ2-7, the complete variable domain is EAGVVQSPRYKIIEKKQPVAFWCNPISGHNTLYWYLQNLGQGPELLIRYENEEAVDDSQLPKDRFSAERLKGVDSTLKIQPAELGDSAVYLCASSSEHSEQYFGPGTRLTVT.

This clone was found once. V is TRBV20-1 and J is TRBJ2-7; D is possibly TRBD1 (5 bases). With 2 bases removed from V and 3 bases from J, the gap between germline ends came to 5 bases. From germline, CDR1 is DFQATT and CDR2 SNEGSKA (reference sequence). The length of the CDR3 is 11 residues. Here the CDR3 reads CSARQGYEQYF. CDR3 DNA: TGCAGTGCTAGACAGGGCTACGAGCAGTACTTC.

This clone is a singleton in its sample. V usage is TRBV24-1 and J usage is TRBJ2-5; weak D call: TRBD2 (5 bases). The CDR3 contains 16 residues. Germline lookup yields CDR1 KGHDR and CDR2 SFDVKD. Trimming left V 4 bases short and J 3 bases short, with 17 bases between. CDR3 bases: TGTGCCACCAGTGACCCCGCGGGTCGGAAAAAAGAGACCCAGTACTTC. As protein: CATSDPAGRKKETQYF.

J is TRBJ2-3 and V is TRBV4-2; 9 bases line up with TRBD2. Per the germline V gene, CDR1 is LGHNA and CDR2 is YNFKEQ. With 4 bases clipped from V and 4 bases from J, the junction kept 6 bases outside the gene matches. This CDR3 has 15 amino acids. The CDR3 is CASSPSGLAPDTQYF. In DNA form, the CDR3 reads TGTGCCAGCAGCCCATCGGGACTAGCTCCAGATACGCAGTATTTT.

In this sample, this clone turned up a few times. V gene TRBV27 combines with J gene TRBJ1-1; 7 bases fit TRBD1. The V gene end was trimmed by 2 bases and the J gene end by 3 bases; junction bases not matched to a gene: 6. The germline CDR1 and CDR2 sequences are MNHEY and SMNVEV (reference sequence). The CDR3 is 15 amino acids. Here the CDR3 reads CASSLVQGQYTEAFF. The CDR3 bases are TGTGCCAGCAGTTTAGTACAGGGGCAATACACTGAAGCTTTCTTT.

The rearrangement links TRBV6-4 to TRBJ2-3, with 9 positions matching TRBD2. V lost 3 bases and J lost 3; bases outside the gene matches: 4. The V gene's germline CDR1 is MRHNA and CDR2 SNTAGT. The CDR3 spans 15 residues. CDR3 amino acids: CASSESAGGTDTQYF. The CDR3 DNA is TGTGCCAGCAGTGAGTCGGCGGGGGGGACAGATACGCAGTATTTT.

Points on this clone: No conserved phenylalanine or tryptophan ends this CDR3, so it is likely a read error. This rearrangement joins TRBV10-1 to TRBJ1-2; D is possibly TRBD1 (6 bases). Germline V gene sequence: CDR1 WNHNN, CDR2 SYGVQD (reference sequence). There are 18 residues in the CDR3. The V and J ends lost 6 bases and 6 bases respectively, with 29 bases between them. CDR3 DNA sequence: TGCGCCAGCAGAACAACTGCACCGACCGGGGGGGGCGGAAATGGCTACACCCTC. It codes for CASRTTAPTGGGGNGYTL.

The genes are TRBV3-1 (or the pseudogene TRBV3-2) and TRBJ1-5; possibly TRBD1 for D (5 bases). Per germline, CDR1 LGHDT and CDR2 YNNKEL (reference sequence). This CDR3 spans 14 amino acids. The germline V and J ends were trimmed by 3 bases and 6 bases, with 12 bases remaining between them. For the CDR3, the DNA is TGTGCCAGCAGCCAGGCCAGACAGAGTCAGCCCCAGCATTTT. This encodes CASSQARQSQPQHF.

J is TRBJ2-4 and V is TRBV11-2; 7 nucleotides align to TRBD1. After removal of 1 base from V and 7 bases from J, the junction contained 10 bases not matched to a gene. The CDR3 extends over 16 amino acids. CDR1 SGHAT and CDR2 FQNNGV come from the germline V gene. CDR3 loop: CASSLGGGAAWNIQYF. The DNA for the CDR3 is TGTGCCAGCAGCTTAGGAGGGGGCGCGGCTTGGAACATTCAGTACTTC.

The CDR3 bases are TGTGCCAGCAGCTGGGCAGGGGGCTACGAGCAGTACTTC. Translation: CASSWAGGYEQYF. This sequence joins TRBV7-9 and TRBJ2-7; TRBD1 matches 7 bases. Trimming took 4 bases from V and 3 from J; bases not matched to a gene: 3. This CDR3 contains 13 residues. Germline lookup yields CDR1 SEHNR and CDR2 FQNEAQ (reference sequence).

The V and J genes are TRBV2 and TRBJ2-5, with TRBD1 matching over 8 bases. Germline loops: CDR1 SNHLY, CDR2 FYNNEI. Unmatched junction bases numbered 9, after V lost 5 bases and J lost 4 bases. The CDR3 spans 15 residues. Here the CDR3 reads CASSPGTGAIETQYF. Written as DNA, the CDR3 is TGTGCCAGCAGTCCCGGGACAGGAGCTATAGAGACCCAGTACTTC.

The chain couples TRBV29-1 to TRBJ1-1; D possibly corresponds to TRBD1 (5 bases). Deletions cut 3 bases from V and 2 bases from J, with 10 bases between. The CDR3 loop spans 13 amino acids. CDR1 and CDR2 (germline): SQVTM, ANQGSEA. As DNA, the CDR3 is TGCAGCGTTGAGCGGCAGGGTAACACTGAAGCTTTCTTT. It translates to CSVERQGNTEAFF. The full variable domain, completed using reference TRBV29-1 and TRBJ1-1, is SAVISQKPSRDICQRGTSLTIQCQVDSQVTMMFWYRQQPGQSLTLIATANQGSEATYESGFVIDKFPISRPNLTFSTLTVSNMSPEDSSIYLCSVERQGNTEAFFGQGTRLTVV.

CDR3 sequence (DNA): TGTGCCAGTAGGTCTACCGGGACTAGCGGTTACAATGAGCAGTTCTTC. As protein: CASRSTGTSGYNEQFF. The chain is built from TRBV19 and TRBJ2-1; TRBD2 matches at 11 bases. Germline assignment: CDR1 LNHDA and CDR2 SQIVND (reference sequence). The CDR3 is 16 amino acids. Losses at the gene ends were 6 bases for V and 4 bases for J; bases not matched to a gene: 8.

The chain recombines TRBV19 with TRBJ2-5; TRBD1 is a possible D gene (6 bases). The CDR3 has 17 residues. The V gene's germline CDR1 is LNHDA and CDR2 SQIVND (reference sequence). V lost 3 bases and J 5 bases, leaving 22 bases between the germline ends. The CDR3 is CASSIVPYRETRETQYF. As DNA, the CDR3 is TGTGCCAGTAGTATTGTTCCCTACAGGGAGACGCGGGAGACCCAGTACTTC.

The table lists this clone with a few counts. V and J are TRBV9 and TRBJ2-3; D ambiguous. The CDR3 contains 14 residues. CDR1 is SGDLS, CDR2 YYNGEE, per germline. The germline V and J ends were trimmed by 0 bases and 5 bases, with 10 bases remaining between them. CDR3 residues: CASSVARSEDTQYF. The DNA of the CDR3 is TGTGCCAGCAGCGTAGCTCGGTCCGAAGATACGCAGTATTTT.

This chain joins TRBV7-2 and TRBJ2-5, with 10 bases aligning to TRBD2. The CDR3 consists of 16 residues. CDR1 SGHTA and CDR2 FQGNSA come from the germline V gene. V dropped 1 base and J dropped 5; count of bases not matched to a gene: 7. The CDR3 here is CASSLVSSGGDETQYF. CDR3 nucleotides: TGTGCCAGCAGCTTAGTTTCTAGCGGGGGCGACGAGACCCAGTACTTC.

The chain is built from TRBV6-2 or TRBV6-3 and TRBJ2-7, with 7 bases identical to TRBD1. The CDR3 contains 18 residues. Germline assignment: CDR1 MNHEY and CDR2 SVGEGT. V shed 2 bases and J 0 bases; nucleotides not matched to a gene: 13. In nucleotides, the CDR3 is TGTGCCAGCAGTTACGAACCGGGACAGAAACCGGGCTCCTACGAGCAGTACTTC. Amino acid sequence: CASSYEPGQKPGSYEQYF.